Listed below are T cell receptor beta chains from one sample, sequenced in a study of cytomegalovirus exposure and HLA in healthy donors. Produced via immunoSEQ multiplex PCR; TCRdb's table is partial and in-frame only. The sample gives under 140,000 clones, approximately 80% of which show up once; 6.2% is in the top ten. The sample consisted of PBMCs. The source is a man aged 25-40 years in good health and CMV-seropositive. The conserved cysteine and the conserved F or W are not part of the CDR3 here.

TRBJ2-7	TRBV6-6	ASSPLAGSYEQY
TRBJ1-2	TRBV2	ASRGQGYGYT
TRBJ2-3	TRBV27	ASSLASGGNTDTQY
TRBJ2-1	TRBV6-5	ASRGQDVYNEQF
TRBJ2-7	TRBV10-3	AISESAQAYEQY
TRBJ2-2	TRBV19	ASTSGGANTGELF
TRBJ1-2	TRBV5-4	ASSSPSAGGYNGYT
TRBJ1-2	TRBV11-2	ASRRQGVDGYT
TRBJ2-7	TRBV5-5	ASSLAGTGSYEQY
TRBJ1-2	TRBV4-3	ASSQGQGVYYGYT
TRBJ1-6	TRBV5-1	ASSLNGQGRDNSPLH
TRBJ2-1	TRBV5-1	ASSFNTRTSWGEYNEQF
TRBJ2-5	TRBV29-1	SVEGEGVETQY
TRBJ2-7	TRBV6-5	ASSYDRRGGSYEQY
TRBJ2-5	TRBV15	ATSRDAGSGETQY